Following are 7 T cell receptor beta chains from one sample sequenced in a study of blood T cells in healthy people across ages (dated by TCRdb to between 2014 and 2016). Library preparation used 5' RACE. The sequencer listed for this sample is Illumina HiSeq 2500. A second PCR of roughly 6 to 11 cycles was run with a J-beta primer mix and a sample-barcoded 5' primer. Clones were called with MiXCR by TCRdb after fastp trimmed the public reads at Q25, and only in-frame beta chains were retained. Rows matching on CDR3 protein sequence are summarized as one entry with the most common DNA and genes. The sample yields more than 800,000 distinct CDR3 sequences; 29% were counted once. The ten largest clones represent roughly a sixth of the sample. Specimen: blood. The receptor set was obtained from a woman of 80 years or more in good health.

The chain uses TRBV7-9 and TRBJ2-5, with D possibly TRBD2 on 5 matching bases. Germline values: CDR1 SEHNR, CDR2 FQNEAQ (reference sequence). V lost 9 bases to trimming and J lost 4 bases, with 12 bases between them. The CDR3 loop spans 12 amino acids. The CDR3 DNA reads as TGTGCCAGTAAAGTAGGAGGAGAGACCCAGTACTTC. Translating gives CASKVGGETQYF.

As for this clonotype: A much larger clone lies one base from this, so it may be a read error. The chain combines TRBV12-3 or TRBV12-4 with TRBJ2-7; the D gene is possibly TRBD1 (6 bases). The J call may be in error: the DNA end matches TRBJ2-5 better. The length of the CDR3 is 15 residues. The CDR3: CASSEQGIAPETQYF. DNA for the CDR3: TGTGCCAGCAGTGAACAGGGTATTGCTCCAGAGACCCAGTACTTC.

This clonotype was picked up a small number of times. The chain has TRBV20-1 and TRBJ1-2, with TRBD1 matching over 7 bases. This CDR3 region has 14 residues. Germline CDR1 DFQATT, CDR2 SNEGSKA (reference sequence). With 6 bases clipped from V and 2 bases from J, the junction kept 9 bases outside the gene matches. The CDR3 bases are TGCAGTGCCACGGCAGGGGGTGGGAACTATGGCTACACCTTC. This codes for CSATAGGGNYGYTF.

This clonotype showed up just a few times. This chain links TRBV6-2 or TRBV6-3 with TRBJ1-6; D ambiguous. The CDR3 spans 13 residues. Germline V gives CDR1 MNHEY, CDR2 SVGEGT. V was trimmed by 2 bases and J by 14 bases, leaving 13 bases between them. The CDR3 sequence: CASSYEDVVSLHF. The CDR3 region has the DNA TGTGCCAGCAGTTACGAGGACGTCGTATCCCTCCACTTT.

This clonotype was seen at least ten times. The CDR3 here is CASRHEETQYF. CDR3 sequence (DNA): TGTGCCAGCAGACATGAAGAGACCCAGTACTTC. The chain employs TRBV11-1 and TRBJ2-5; no definite D call. V was trimmed by 6 bases and J by 3 bases, leaving 5 bases between them. Germline values: CDR1 SGHAT, CDR2 FQDESV (reference sequence). The CDR3 runs to 11 residues.

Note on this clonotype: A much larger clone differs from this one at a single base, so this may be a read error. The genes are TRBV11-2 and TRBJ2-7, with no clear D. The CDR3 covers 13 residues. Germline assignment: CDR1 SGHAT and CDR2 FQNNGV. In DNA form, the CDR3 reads TGTGCCAGCAGCTTAGATCCCTTATACGAGCGGTACTTC. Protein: CASSLDPLYERYF. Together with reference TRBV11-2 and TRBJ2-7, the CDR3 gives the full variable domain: EAGVAQSPRYKIIEKRQSVAFWCNPISGHATLYWYQQILGQGPKLLIQFQNNGVVDDSQLPKDRFSAERLKGVDSTLKIQPAKLEDSAVYLCASSLDPLYERYFGPGTRLTVT.

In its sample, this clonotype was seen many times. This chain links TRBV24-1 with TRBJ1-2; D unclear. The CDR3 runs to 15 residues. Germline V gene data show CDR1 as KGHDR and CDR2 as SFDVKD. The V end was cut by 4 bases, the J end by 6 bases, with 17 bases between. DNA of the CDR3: TGTGCCACCAGTGACTTGTCAGGTCCTTTCAATGGCTACACCTTC. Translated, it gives CATSDLSGPFNGYTF.